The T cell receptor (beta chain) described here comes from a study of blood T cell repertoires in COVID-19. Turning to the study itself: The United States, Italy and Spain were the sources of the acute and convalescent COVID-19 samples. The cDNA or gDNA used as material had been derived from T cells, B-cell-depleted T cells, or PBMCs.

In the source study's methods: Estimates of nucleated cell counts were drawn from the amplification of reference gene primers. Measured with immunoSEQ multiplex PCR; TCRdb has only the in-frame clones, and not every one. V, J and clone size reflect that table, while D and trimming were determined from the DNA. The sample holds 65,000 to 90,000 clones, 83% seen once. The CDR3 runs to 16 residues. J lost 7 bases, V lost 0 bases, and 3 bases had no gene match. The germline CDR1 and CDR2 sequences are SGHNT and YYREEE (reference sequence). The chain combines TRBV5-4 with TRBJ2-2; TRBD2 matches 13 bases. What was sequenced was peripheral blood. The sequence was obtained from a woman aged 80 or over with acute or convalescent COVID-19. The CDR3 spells CASSLATSGRVGELFF. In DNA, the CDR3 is TGTGCCAGCAGCTTGGCAACTAGCGGGAGGGTCGGGGAGCTGTTTTTT. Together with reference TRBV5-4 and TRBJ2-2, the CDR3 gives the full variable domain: ETGVTQSPTHLIKTRGQQVTLRCSSQSGHNTVSWYQQALGQGPQFIFQYYREEENGRGNFPPRFSGLQFPNYSSELNVNALELDDSALYLCASSLATSGRVGELFFGEGSRLTVL.